A selection of T cell receptor beta chains follows, all from one sample in a study of ipilimumab plus nivolumab after autologous stem cell transplantation. Clones were sequenced by immunoSEQ multiplex PCR, and TCRdb holds only the in-frame ones, with some missing. The repertoire holds over 15,000 clones, with about four fifths as singletons. The sample in question was PBMCs, obtained in a trial of ipilimumab plus nivolumab as post-transplant consolidation. These receptors were collected from a male donor with diffuse large B-cell lymphoma. Each CDR3 is given with its conserved first and last residue. D genes are given only for firm matches. Some rows have no size entry. The others give once, few or many, or a class for an expanded clone.

d_gene	abundance	v_gene	j_gene	CDR3aa	CDR3nt
TRBD2	once	TRBV7-2	TRBJ2-1	CASSPQSGAVNEQFF	TGTGCCAGCAGCCCCCAGAGCGGGGCCGTCAATGAGCAGTTCTTC
TRBD2	-	TRBV19	TRBJ2-5	CASTVSGGAGQTQYF	TGTGCCAGTACGGTCAGCGGGGGGGCCGGTCAGACCCAGTACTTC
TRBD1	medium-sized	TRBV25-1	TRBJ1-6	CASSEVQGYSPLHF	TGTGCCAGCAGTGAGGTACAGGGGTATTCACCCCTCCACTTT
-	-	TRBV7-9	TRBJ1-4	CASSTDAKNEKLFF	TGTGCCAGCAGTACGGACGCAAAAAATGAAAAACTGTTTTTT
-	-	TRBV5-1	TRBJ1-1	CASSLAPGSGTEAFF	TGCGCCAGCAGCTTGGCGCCGGGATCCGGCACTGAAGCTTTCTTT
-	-	TRBV5-1	TRBJ1-3	CASSWGEAGSGNTIYF	TGCGCCAGCAGTTGGGGGGAAGCAGGTTCTGGAAACACCATATATTTT
-	-	TRBV6-1	TRBJ1-6	CASSEARGRGTYNSPLHF	TGTGCCAGCAGTGAAGCGCGAGGCAGGGGAACCTATAATTCACCCCTCCACTTT
TRBD2	-	TRBV2	TRBJ2-3	CASHGGAGDTQYF	TGTGCCAGTCACGGGGGGGCCGGAGATACGCAGTATTTT
TRBD1	-	TRBV7-3	TRBJ1-2	CASSLGQGYGYTF	TGTGCCAGCAGCTTAGGACAGGGTTATGGCTACACCTTC
-	-	TRBV5-1	TRBJ2-7	CASSLVSLGGSGYEQYF	TGCGCCAGCAGCTTGGTCTCCCTTGGGGGTAGCGGCTACGAGCAGTACTTC
-	-	TRBV11-2	TRBJ1-1	CASSHLGGAFF	TGTGCCAGCAGCCATCTGGGAGGAGCTTTCTTT
-	-	TRBV5-4	TRBJ2-7	CASSLDIYSYEQYF	TGTGCCAGCAGCTTGGACATATACTCCTACGAGCAGTACTTC
-	-	TRBV19	TRBJ2-2	CASNVGKIGELFF	TGTGCCAGTAATGTGGGGAAAATCGGGGAGCTGTTTTTT
-	-	TRBV5-5	TRBJ1-2	CASSLAGSAGRDGYTF	TGTGCCAGCAGCTTGGCCGGTTCAGCAGGGAGGGATGGCTACACCTTC
TRBD1	-	TRBV7-7	TRBJ2-5	CASSSLPGQQETQYF	TGTGCTAGCAGCTCTTTACCGGGACAGCAAGAGACCCAGTACTTC
TRBD1	-	TRBV7-8	TRBJ1-2	CASSLAPRQGGGYTF	TGTGCCAGCAGCTTAGCGCCTCGACAGGGGGGTGGCTACACCTTC
-	-	TRBV14	TRBJ1-2	CASSRVAAYGYTF	TGTGCCAGCAGCCGGGTAGCCGCCTATGGCTACACCTTC
TRBD1	-	TRBV7-2	TRBJ2-1	CASSLARTGGRNEQFF	TGTGCCAGCAGCTTAGCGAGGACAGGGGGGAGGAATGAGCAGTTCTTC
-	-	TRBV10-3	TRBJ2-1	CAISGGGPTGEQFF	TGTGCCATCTCAGGCGGGGGCCCTACAGGTGAGCAGTTCTTC
TRBD1	-	TRBV7-2	TRBJ1-4	CASSLTGGNEKLFF	TGTGCCAGCAGCTTAACAGGGGGCAATGAAAAACTGTTTTTT
-	-	TRBV7-8	TRBJ2-3	CASSLDWAVDTQYF	TGTGCCAGCAGCTTAGATTGGGCGGTAGATACGCAGTATTTT
-	-	TRBV6-4	TRBJ2-5	CASSDDRRGTQYF	TGTGCCAGCAGTGACGACAGGAGGGGGACCCAGTACTTC